This T cell receptor beta chain was retrieved from a study of sequential checkpoint blockade in melanoma. Clones were sequenced by immunoSEQ multiplex PCR, and TCRdb holds only the in-frame ones, with some missing. The table has under 20,000 clones, around 78% seen once. As to treatment: randomized to nivolumab then ipilimumab (arm A) or the reverse (arm B). The germline gives CDR1 MDHEN, CDR2 SYDVKM. The CDR3 is 15 amino acids. Trimming stripped 5 bases from V and 4 bases from J, with 14 bases between. This TCR came from a human donor with melanoma. The chain has TRBV28 and TRBJ2-2; perhaps TRBD1 as D (6 bases). The sample consisted of CD8+ T cells sorted from blood (inferred from file names), taken from a patient given nivolumab and ipilimumab in sequence. DNA of the CDR3: TGTGCCAGCAGTACCCCCTCGGACAGCACCGGGGAGCTGTTTTTT. This sequence encodes CASSTPSDSTGELFF.